These 2 T cell receptor beta chains were sequenced from one sample in a study of a mutant IDH1 vaccine in newly diagnosed glioma. No antigens are known for them. The protocol was immunoSEQ multiplex PCR, while the TCRdb copy is restricted to in-frame clones and leaves out a portion. The sample holds about 94,000 clones, about 90% seen once. Time point noted: week 47, end of study. Every vaccine dose comprised 300 ug of mutant IDH1 20-mer peptide plus topical imiquimod. The sequencing used PBMCs, collected from a glioma patient whose treatment included an IDH1 peptide vaccine. Receptors originate from a woman aged 45-59 years with glioma.

The CDR3 spells CASSSIRDGYGYTF. DNA of the CDR3: TGTGCCAGCAGTTCTATCCGGGACGGTTATGGCTACACCTTC. The chain uses TRBV27 and TRBJ1-2; D perhaps matches TRBD1 (5 bases). The germline CDR1 and CDR2 sequences are MNHEY and SMNVEV (reference sequence). CDR3 length: 14 residues. Trimming cost V 4 bases and J 5 bases, with 14 bases left between them.

The V gene is TRBV13, the J gene TRBJ2-7, with D possibly TRBD2 on 5 matching bases. Germline CDR1 PRHDT, CDR2 FYEKMQ (reference sequence). The CDR3 sequence is 15 residues long. V was pared by 1 base and J by 3 bases, with 13 bases between. CDR3 region: CASSLAGSFHYEQYF. DNA for the CDR3: TGTGCCAGCAGCTTAGCTGGGAGCTTCCACTACGAGCAGTACTTC. Using reference TRBV13 and TRBJ2-7 for the parts outside the CDR3, the full variable domain is AAGVIQSPRHLIKEKRETATLKCYPIPRHDTVYWYQQGPGQDPQFLISFYEKMQSDKGSIPDRFSAQQFSDYHSELNMSSLELGDSALYFCASSLAGSFHYEQYFGPGTRLTVT.